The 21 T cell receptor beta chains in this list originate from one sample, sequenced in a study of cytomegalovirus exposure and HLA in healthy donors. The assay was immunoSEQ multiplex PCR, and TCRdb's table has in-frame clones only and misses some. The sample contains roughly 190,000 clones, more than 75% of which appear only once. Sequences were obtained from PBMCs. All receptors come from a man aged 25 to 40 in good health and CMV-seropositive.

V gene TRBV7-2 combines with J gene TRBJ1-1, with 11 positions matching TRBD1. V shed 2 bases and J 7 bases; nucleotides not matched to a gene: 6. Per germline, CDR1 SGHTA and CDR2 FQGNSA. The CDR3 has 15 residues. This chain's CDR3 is CASSLPTGQGVEAFF. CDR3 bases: TGTGCCAGCAGCTTACCCACGGGACAGGGGGTTGAAGCTTTCTTT.

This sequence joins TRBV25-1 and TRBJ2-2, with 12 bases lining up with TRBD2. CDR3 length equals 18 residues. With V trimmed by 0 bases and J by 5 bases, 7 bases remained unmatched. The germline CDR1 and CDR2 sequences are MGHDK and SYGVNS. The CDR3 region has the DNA TGTGCCAGCAGTGAATATGGCGCTAGCGGGAGGGGGACCGGGGAGCTGTTTTTT. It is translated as CASSEYGASGRGTGELFF.

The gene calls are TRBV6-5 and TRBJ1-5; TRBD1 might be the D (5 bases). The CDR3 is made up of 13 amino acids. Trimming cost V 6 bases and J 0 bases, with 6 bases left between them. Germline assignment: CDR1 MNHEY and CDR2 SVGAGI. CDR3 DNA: TGTGCCAGCAGCAGGGCTAGCAATCAGCCCCAGCATTTT. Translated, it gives CASSRASNQPQHF.

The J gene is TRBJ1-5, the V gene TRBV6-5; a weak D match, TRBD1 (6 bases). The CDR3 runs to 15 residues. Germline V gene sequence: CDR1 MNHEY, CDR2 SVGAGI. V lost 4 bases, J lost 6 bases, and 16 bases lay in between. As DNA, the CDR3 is TGTGCCAGCAGTTTCCGAGAGGGGGGCAGTCAGCCCCAGCATTTT. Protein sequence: CASSFREGGSQPQHF.

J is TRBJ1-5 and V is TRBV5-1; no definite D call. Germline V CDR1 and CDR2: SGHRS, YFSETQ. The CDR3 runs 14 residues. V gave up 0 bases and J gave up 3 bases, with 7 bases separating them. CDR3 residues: CASSLGGDNQPQHF. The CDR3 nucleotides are TGCGCCAGCAGCTTGGGGGGTGACAATCAGCCCCAGCATTTT.

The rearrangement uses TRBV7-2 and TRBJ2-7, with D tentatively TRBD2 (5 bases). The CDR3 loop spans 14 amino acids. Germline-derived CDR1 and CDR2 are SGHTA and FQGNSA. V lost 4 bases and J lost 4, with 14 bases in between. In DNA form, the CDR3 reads TGTGCCAGCAGCTCCGGACGGGGTCCTTACGAGCAGTACTTC. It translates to CASSSGRGPYEQYF.

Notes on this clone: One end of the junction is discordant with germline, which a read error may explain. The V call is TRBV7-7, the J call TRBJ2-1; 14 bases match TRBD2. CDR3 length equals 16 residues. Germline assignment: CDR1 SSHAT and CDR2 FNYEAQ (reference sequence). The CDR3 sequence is CASSYRLAGGYNEQFF. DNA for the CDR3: TGTGCTAGCAGCTACAGACTAGCGGGAGGGTACAATGAGCAGTTCTTC.

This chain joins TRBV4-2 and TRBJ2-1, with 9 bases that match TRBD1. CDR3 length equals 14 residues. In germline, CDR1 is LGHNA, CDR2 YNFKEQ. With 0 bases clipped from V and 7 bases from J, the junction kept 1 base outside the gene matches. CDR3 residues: CASSQEGTGNEQFF. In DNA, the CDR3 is TGTGCCAGCAGCCAAGAGGGGACAGGGAATGAGCAGTTCTTC.

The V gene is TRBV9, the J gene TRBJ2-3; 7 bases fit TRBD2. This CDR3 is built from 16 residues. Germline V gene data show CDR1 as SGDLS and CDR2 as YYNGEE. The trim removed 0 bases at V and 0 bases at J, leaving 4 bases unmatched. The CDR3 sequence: CASSVEPAGSTDTQYF. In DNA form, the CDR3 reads TGTGCCAGCAGCGTAGAGCCAGCGGGGAGCACAGATACGCAGTATTTT.

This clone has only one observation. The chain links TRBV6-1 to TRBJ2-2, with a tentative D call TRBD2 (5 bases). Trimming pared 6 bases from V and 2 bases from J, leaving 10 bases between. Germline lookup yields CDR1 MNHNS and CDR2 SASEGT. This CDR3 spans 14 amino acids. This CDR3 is CASSGNLNTGELFF. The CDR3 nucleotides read TGTGCCAGCAGCGGGAATCTTAACACCGGGGAGCTGTTTTTT.

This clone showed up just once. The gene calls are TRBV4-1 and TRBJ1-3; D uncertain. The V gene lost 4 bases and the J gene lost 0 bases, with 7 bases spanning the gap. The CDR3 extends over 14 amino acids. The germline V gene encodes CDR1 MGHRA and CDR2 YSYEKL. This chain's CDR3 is CASSRDISGNTIYF. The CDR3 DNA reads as TGCGCCAGCAGCCGAGACATCTCTGGAAACACCATATATTTT.

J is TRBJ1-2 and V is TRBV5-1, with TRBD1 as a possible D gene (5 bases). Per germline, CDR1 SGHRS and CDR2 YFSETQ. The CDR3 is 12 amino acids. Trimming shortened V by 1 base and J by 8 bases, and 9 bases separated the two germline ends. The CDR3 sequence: CASSLRGVGYTF. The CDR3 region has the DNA TGCGCCAGCAGCTTGAGAGGGGTCGGCTACACCTTC. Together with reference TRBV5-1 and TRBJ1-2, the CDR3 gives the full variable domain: KAGVTQTPRYLIKTRGQQVTLSCSPISGHRSVSWYQQTPGQGLQFLFEYFSETQRNKGNFPGRFSGRQFSNSRSEMNVSTLELGDSALYLCASSLRGVGYTFGSGTRLTVV.

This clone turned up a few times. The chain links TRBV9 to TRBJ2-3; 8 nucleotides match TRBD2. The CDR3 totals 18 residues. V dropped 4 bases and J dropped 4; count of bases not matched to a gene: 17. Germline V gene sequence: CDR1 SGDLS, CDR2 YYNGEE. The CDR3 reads CASSPPIGQRGRADTQYF. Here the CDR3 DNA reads TGTGCCAGCAGCCCCCCGATTGGTCAGCGGGGGCGGGCAGATACGCAGTATTTT.

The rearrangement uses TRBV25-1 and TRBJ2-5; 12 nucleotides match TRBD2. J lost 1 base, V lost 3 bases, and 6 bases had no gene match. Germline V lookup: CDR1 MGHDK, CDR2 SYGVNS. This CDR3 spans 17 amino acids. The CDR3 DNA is TGTGCCAGCAGTGATCACCAACTAGCGGGAGGCCAAGAGACCCAGTACTTC. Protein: CASSDHQLAGGQETQYF. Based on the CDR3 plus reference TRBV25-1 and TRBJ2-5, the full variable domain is EADIYQTPRYLVIGTGKKITLECSQTMGHDKMYWYQQDPGMELHLIHYSYGVNSTEKGDLSSESTVSRIRTEHFPLTLESARPSHTSQYLCASSDHQLAGGQETQYFGPGTRLLVL.

The DNA for the CDR3 is TGTGCCAGCAGTGTCATCGGCGGGGCCCTTGGGAACACTGAAGCTTTCTTT. It specifies CASSVIGGALGNTEAFF. This chain connects TRBV2 to TRBJ1-1; weak D call: TRBD1 (5 bases). The CDR3 extends over 17 amino acids. Trimming stripped 4 bases from V and 1 base from J, with 19 bases between. Per germline, CDR1 SNHLY and CDR2 FYNNEI.

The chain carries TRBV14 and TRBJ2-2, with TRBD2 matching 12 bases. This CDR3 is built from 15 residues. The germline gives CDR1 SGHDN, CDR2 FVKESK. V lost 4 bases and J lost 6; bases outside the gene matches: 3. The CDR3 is CASSPRLAGAGELFF. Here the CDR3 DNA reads TGTGCCAGCAGCCCAAGACTAGCGGGAGCCGGGGAGCTGTTTTTT.

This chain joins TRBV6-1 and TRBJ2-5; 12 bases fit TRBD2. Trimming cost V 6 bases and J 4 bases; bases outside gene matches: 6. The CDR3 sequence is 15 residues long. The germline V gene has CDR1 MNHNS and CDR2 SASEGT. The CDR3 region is CASSWTSGVGETQYF. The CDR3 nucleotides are TGTGCCAGCAGCTGGACTAGCGGGGTGGGAGAGACCCAGTACTTC.

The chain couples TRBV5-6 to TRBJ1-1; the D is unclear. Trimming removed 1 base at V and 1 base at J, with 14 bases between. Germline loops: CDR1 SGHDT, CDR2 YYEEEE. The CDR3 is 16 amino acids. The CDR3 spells CASSLRSTVRNTEAFF. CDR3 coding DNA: TGTGCCAGCAGCTTGAGGTCTACAGTGAGGAACACTGAAGCTTTCTTT.

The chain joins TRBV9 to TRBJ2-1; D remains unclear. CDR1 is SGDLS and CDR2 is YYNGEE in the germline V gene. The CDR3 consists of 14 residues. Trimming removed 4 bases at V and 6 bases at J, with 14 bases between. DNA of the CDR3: TGTGCCAGCAGCTCTAGGGCCTCGCGCAATGAGCAGTTCTTC. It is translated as CASSSRASRNEQFF.

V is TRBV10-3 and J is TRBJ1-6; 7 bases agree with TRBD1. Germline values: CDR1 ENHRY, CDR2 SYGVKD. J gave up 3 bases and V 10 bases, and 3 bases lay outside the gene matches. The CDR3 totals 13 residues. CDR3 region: CARRDSYNSPLHF. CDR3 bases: TGTGCCAGAAGGGACAGCTATAATTCACCCCTCCACTTT.

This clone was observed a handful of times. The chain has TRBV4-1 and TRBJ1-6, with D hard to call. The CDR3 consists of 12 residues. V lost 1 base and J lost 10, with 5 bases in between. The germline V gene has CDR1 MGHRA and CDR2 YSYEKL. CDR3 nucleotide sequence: TGCGCCAGCAGCCAAGGTAGCTCACCCCTCCACTTT. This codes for CASSQGSSPLHF.